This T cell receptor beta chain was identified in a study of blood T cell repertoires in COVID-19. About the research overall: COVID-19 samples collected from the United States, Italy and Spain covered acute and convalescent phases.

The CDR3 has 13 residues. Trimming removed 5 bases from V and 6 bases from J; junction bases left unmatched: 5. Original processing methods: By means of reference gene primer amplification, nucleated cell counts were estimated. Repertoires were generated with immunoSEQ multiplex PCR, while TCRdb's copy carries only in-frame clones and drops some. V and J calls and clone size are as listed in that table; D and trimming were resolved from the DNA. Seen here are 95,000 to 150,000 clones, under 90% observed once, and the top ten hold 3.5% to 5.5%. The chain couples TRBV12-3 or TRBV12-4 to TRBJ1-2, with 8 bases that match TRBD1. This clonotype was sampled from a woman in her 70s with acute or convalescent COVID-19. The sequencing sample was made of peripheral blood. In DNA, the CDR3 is TGTGCCAGCAGTCTCGAGACAGGGGATGGCTACACCTTC. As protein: CASSLETGDGYTF.